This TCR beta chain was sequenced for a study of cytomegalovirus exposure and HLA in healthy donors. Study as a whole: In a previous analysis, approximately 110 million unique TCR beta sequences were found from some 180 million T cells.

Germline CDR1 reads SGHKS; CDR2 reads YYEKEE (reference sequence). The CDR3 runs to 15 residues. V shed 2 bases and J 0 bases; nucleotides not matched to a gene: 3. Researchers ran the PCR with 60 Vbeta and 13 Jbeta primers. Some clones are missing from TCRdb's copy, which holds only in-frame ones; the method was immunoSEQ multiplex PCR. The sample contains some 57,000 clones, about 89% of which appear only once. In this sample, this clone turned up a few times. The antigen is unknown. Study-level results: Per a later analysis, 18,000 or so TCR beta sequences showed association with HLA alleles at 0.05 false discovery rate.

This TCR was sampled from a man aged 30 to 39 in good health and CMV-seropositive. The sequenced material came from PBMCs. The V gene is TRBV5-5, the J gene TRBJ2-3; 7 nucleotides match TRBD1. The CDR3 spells CASSLGGRSTDTQYF. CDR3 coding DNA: TGTGCCAGCAGCTTAGGGGGCAGGAGCACAGATACGCAGTATTTT.